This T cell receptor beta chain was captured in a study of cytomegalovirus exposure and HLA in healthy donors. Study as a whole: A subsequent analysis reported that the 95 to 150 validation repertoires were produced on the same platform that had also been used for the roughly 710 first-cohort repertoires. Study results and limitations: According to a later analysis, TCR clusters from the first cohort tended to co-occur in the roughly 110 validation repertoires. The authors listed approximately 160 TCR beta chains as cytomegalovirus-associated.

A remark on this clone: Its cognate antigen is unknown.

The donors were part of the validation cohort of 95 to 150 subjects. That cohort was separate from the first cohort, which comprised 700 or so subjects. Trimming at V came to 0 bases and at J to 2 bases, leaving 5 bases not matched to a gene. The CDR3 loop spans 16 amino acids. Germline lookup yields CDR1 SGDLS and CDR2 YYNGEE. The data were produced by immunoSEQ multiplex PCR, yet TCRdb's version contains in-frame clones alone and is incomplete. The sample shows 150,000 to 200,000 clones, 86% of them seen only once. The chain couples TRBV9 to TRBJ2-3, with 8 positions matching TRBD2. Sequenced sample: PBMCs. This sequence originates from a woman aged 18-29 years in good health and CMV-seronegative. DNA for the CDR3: TGTGCCAGCAGCGTAGGGGGACTAGGACTCACAGATACGCAGTATTTT. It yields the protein CASSVGGLGLTDTQYF.